This T cell receptor (beta chain) was captured by sequencing in a study of blood T cell repertoires in COVID-19. Across the whole study: Researchers got acute and convalescent COVID-19 samples from the United States, Italy and Spain. Sample material is recorded as cDNA or gDNA derived from T cells, B-cell-depleted T cells, or PBMCs.

This CDR3 spans 13 amino acids. V was pared by 1 base and J by 8 bases, with 6 bases between. Germline V lookup: CDR1 LGHNA, CDR2 YNFKEQ. In the original analysis: Estimation of nucleated cell counts relied on the amplification of reference gene primers. Generated by immunoSEQ multiplex PCR, the TCRdb table keeps only in-frame clones and is missing some. V and J calls and clone size follow that table, whereas D and trimming were derived from the DNA. The sample carries about 330,000 clones, roughly 85% recorded once. This clone was observed a handful of times. The chain joins TRBV4-2 to TRBJ1-6; perhaps TRBD1 as D (5 bases). The sequence derives from a human donor in a cohort sampled during active COVID-19. The sample taken for sequencing was peripheral blood. CDR3 sequence (DNA): TGTGCCAGCAGCCAAGGGGGGGATTCACCCCTCCACTTT. Encoded protein: CASSQGGDSPLHF.